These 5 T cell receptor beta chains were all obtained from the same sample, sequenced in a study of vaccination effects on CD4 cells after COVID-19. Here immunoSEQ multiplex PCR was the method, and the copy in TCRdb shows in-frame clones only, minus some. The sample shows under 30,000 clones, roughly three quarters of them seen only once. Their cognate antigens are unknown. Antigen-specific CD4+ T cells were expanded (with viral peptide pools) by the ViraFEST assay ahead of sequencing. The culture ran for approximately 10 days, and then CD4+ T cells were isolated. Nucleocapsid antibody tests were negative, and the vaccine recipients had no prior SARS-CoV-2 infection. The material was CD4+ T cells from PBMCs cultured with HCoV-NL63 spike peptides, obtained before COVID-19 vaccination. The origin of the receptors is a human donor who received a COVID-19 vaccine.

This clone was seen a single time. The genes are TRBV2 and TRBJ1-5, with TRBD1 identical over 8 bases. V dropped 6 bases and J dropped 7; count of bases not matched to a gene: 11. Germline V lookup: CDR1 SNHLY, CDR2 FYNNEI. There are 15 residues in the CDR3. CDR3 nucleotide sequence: TGTGCCAGCAGAGGGAACAGGGGGACGGGCCAGCCCCAGCATTTT. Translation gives CASRGNRGTGQPQHF.

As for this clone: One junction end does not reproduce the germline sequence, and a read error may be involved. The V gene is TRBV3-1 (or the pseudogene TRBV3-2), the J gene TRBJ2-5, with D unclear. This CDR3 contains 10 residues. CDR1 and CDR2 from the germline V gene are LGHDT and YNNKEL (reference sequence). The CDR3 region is CASSQGTQYF. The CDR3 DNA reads TGTGCCAGCAGCCAAGGGACCCAGTACTTC.

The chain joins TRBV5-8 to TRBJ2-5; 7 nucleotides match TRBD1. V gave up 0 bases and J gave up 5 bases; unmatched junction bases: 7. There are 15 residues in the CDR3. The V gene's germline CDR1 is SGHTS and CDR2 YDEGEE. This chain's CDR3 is CASSLAGTVSETQYF. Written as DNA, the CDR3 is TGTGCCAGCAGCTTGGCCGGGACAGTGAGTGAGACCCAGTACTTC.

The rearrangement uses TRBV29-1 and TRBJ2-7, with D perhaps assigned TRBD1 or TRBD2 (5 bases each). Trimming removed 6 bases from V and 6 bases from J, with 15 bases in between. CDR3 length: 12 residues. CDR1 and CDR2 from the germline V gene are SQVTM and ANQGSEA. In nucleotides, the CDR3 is TGCAGCGTGGCCTCAGCAGGGAGCGAGCAGTACTTC. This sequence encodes CSVASAGSEQYF.

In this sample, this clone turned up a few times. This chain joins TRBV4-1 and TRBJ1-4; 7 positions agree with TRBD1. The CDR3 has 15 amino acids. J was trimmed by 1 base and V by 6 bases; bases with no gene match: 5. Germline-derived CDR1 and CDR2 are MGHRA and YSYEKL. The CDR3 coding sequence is TGCGCCAGCAGGCTCGACAGGGTAACTAATGAAAAACTGTTTTTT. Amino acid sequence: CASRLDRVTNEKLFF.